This TCR beta chain stems from a study of blood T cell repertoires in COVID-19. Study as a whole: There were acute and convalescent COVID-19 samples, and they came from the United States, Italy and Spain.

After removal of 8 bases from V and 9 bases from J, the junction contained 8 bases not matched to a gene. Germline CDR1 and CDR2: MNHEY and SVGAGI. CDR3 length equals 13 residues. Measured with immunoSEQ multiplex PCR; TCRdb has only the in-frame clones, and not every one. The table has about 200,000 clones, around 83% seen once; the top ten hold 13%. The material sequenced was peripheral blood. The sequence came from a human donor in a cohort sampled during active COVID-19. The chain recombines TRBV6-5 with TRBJ1-3; TRBD1 matches 9 bases. Written as DNA, the CDR3 is TGTGCCAGCGCCCGGACAGGGGACGCCACCATATATTTT. It translates to CASARTGDATIYF.